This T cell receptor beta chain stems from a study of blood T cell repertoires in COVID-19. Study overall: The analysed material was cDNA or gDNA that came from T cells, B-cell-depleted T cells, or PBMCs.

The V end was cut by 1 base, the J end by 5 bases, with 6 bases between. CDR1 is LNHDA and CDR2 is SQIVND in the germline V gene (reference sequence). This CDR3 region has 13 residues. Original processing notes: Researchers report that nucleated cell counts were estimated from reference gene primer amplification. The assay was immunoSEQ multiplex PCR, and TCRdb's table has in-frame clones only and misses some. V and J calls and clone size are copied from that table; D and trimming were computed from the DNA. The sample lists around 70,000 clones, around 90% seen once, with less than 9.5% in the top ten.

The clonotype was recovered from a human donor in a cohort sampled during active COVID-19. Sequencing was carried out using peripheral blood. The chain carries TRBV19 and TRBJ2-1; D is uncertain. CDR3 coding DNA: TGTGCCAGTAGTATAGGGCGGAACAATGAGCAGTTCTTC. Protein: CASSIGRNNEQFF.